This T cell receptor beta chain was recorded in a study of monozygotic twins with inflammatory bowel disease. Using the 5' RACE reads, TCRdb records one entry per CDR3 protein without DNA. The listing records just over 300,000 distinct CDR3 sequences. This CDR3 comprises 17 residues. Per the germline V gene, CDR1 is SGHRS and CDR2 is YFSETQ. This chain connects TRBV5-1 to TRBJ2-7; TCRdb calls TRBD1, which cannot be checked without DNA. The sample consisted of blood. This receptor was taken from a human donor with ulcerative colitis or Crohn's disease, or a healthy co-twin of an affected twin (not recorded which). This CDR3 is CASRKKIRDRDTYEQYF.